Here is one TCR beta chain with its context. It has no known antigen specificity. No base qualities exist here, and no much larger clone lies one base off it. The sample is drawn from a study of blood T cell repertoires in COVID-19 (dated by TCRdb to the early 2020s). For the wider study: Samples from collaborators originated in the United States, Italy and Spain and spanned both the acute and convalescent phases of COVID-19. The prospective study material was composed of cDNA or gDNA derived from T cells, B-cell-depleted T cells, or PBMCs. Deeply sampled blood TCRbeta repertoires from subjects exposed to, actively infected with, or recovered from COVID-19 were included in the dataset. The repertoires were made available in a free public database intended to serve as a resource for research on the immune response to SARS-CoV-2. Samples were obtained from the ongoing ImmuneRACE study (first 160 participants) and from over 1,000 subjects provided by 6 global collaborators. The sample metadata nearly always contained a de-identified subject ID, COVID-19 status, age in years and sex. Where HLA class I and class II types were available, the types were taken from metadata supplied by the sample provider, not from assay-based typing.

Cut back by 0 bases and 7 bases, the V and J ends lie 15 bases apart. The germline V gene sets CDR1 to SNHLY and CDR2 to FYNNEI. The CDR3 holds 16 amino acids from the cysteine to the phenylalanine. Here the CDR3 DNA is all that survives: 48 bases in frame from base 1. In the prospective study, participants were roughly 18 to 95 years old, resided in approximately 22 geographic areas of the United States, and were enrolled through a virtual design. In the prospective study, cohorts were assigned on the basis of participant-reported clinical history obtained from a screening survey and a study questionnaire. Recovered participants in ImmuneRACE Cohort 3 were defined by two consecutive negative NP/OP PCR tests, clearance by a healthcare professional, or resolution of symptoms. Each participant in the prospective study had whole blood, serum and a nasopharyngeal or oropharyngeal swab collected by mobile phlebotomists. Additional blood draws and questionnaires over an approximately 2-month period could optionally be provided by prospective study participants. Before DNA extraction, blood samples from the prospective study were shipped at room temperature or frozen.

TCRbeta CDR3 regions were amplified from genomic DNA using the immunoSEQ Assay, a bias-controlled multiplex PCR. For the original study's pipeline: Within the assay, amplification of reference gene primers was used to estimate how many nucleated cells each sample contained. Sequence reads were collapsed and filtered to measure the absolute abundance of every unique TCRbeta CDR3 rearrangement. For each sample, productive Simpson clonality was calculated as the square root of Simpson's diversity index over productive rearrangements. Imported from immuneACCESS, the table was reduced by TCRdb to in-frame sequences with V and J called. These copies leave out some clones; in studies compared against another copy, an unresolved V gene accounts for under half, and the cause of the remainder is not known. For V, J and clone size, that table is used; D and trimming come from the DNA. For this sample the table gives around 330,000 clones, of which 87% were detected only once. The ten biggest clones cover 8% to 9% of the sample.

What the research found in general, with its limitations: The quantity of clinical and demographic metadata differed by source and by participant and was supplied without curation.

The source is a woman aged 18-29 years who had recovered from COVID-19. The specimen sequenced was PBMCs or T cells enriched from blood (not recorded which). Recombination joined TRBV2 with TRBJ1-4, with the D gene uncertain. The nucleotides are TGTGCCAGCAGTGAAGCAGGAGGCGGTTTGGGTGAAAAACTGTTTTTT. This sequence encodes CASSEAGGGLGEKLFF. Here the CDR3 is joined to the reference TRBV2 and TRBJ1-4 genes, and the full variable domain is: EPEVTQTPSHQVTQMGQEVILRCVPISNHLYFYWYRQILGQKVEFLVSFYNNEISEKSEIFDDQFSVERPDGSNFTLKIRSTKLEDSAMYFCASSEAGGGLGEKLFFGSGTQLSVL.